The rows below give T cell receptor beta chains drawn from one sample of a study of CD8 T cells in Susac syndrome. TCRdb passed the immunoSEQ multiplex PCR reads through MiXCR, listing each CDR3 protein once. The sample lists about 130,000 distinct CDR3 sequences; around 94% were seen once. Material: CD8+ T cells from PBMCs. The receptors derive from a human donor with Susac syndrome. The CDR3 runs from the conserved cysteine through the conserved F or W. The D gene is left open where the match is weak. Clone size is shown for a subset of rows, as once, few, many or a class of expanded clone.

v_gene: TRBV7-2; d_gene: .; abundance: .; j_gene: TRBJ2-2; CDR3aa: CASSLEFTGELFF
v_gene: TRBV12-3/TRBV12-4; d_gene: TRBD2; abundance: .; j_gene: TRBJ2-5; CDR3aa: CASSSLASGGQETQYF
v_gene: TRBV11-2; d_gene: .; abundance: .; j_gene: TRBJ2-5; CDR3aa: CASSPAEQETQYF
v_gene: TRBV7-8; d_gene: TRBD2; abundance: .; j_gene: TRBJ2-5; CDR3aa: CASSFSGGVGRGETQYF
v_gene: TRBV5-1; d_gene: .; abundance: .; j_gene: TRBJ2-1; CDR3aa: CASRMEAYNEQFF
v_gene: TRBV20-1; d_gene: TRBD2; abundance: .; j_gene: TRBJ2-5; CDR3aa: CSAIPGTSGAQETQYF
v_gene: TRBV20-1; d_gene: .; abundance: .; j_gene: TRBJ2-5; CDR3aa: CSAGQQETQYF
v_gene: TRBV12-3/TRBV12-4; d_gene: .; abundance: .; j_gene: TRBJ1-2; CDR3aa: CASSLAGSGSYGYTF
v_gene: TRBV2; d_gene: TRBD1; abundance: .; j_gene: TRBJ1-5; CDR3aa: CASTQTGEGNQPQHF
v_gene: TRBV12-3/TRBV12-4; d_gene: .; abundance: .; j_gene: TRBJ1-1; CDR3aa: CASTQRGNTEAFF
v_gene: TRBV9; d_gene: TRBD1; abundance: .; j_gene: TRBJ1-1; CDR3aa: CASSVGTENTEAFF
v_gene: TRBV10-3; d_gene: TRBD2; abundance: .; j_gene: TRBJ2-3; CDR3aa: CAISDVAGGPDTQYF
v_gene: TRBV3-1; d_gene: .; abundance: .; j_gene: TRBJ1-4; CDR3aa: CASSQDQGKGNEKLFF
v_gene: TRBV7-9; d_gene: .; abundance: .; j_gene: TRBJ1-2; CDR3aa: CASTLTGNDGYTF
v_gene: TRBV5-1; d_gene: .; abundance: .; j_gene: TRBJ1-1; CDR3aa: CASSSIHTGLGNTEAFF
v_gene: TRBV11-2; d_gene: TRBD2; abundance: .; j_gene: TRBJ2-2; CDR3aa: CASSSIAGALTGELFF
v_gene: TRBV27; d_gene: TRBD1; abundance: .; j_gene: TRBJ1-2; CDR3aa: CASSKLTPTGHYGYTF
v_gene: TRBV27; d_gene: .; abundance: once; j_gene: TRBJ2-1; CDR3aa: CASSLNQDYNEQFF
v_gene: TRBV15; d_gene: .; abundance: .; j_gene: TRBJ2-1; CDR3aa: CATSRDRDPPEQFF
v_gene: TRBV5-4; d_gene: .; abundance: .; j_gene: TRBJ2-5; CDR3aa: CASSLGPANQETQYF
v_gene: TRBV2; d_gene: .; abundance: once; j_gene: TRBJ1-1; CDR3aa: CASGRTVSAEAFF
v_gene: TRBV7-9; d_gene: TRBD1; abundance: once; j_gene: TRBJ2-3; CDR3aa: CASSLAGTGTTDTQYF
v_gene: TRBV15; d_gene: .; abundance: once; j_gene: TRBJ1-3; CDR3aa: CATSRDSGILSSGNTIYF
v_gene: TRBV12-5; d_gene: TRBD1; abundance: .; j_gene: TRBJ1-2; CDR3aa: CASGSGTGQRYGYTF
v_gene: TRBV20-1; d_gene: .; abundance: once; j_gene: TRBJ2-2; CDR3aa: CSARGWDTGELFF
v_gene: TRBV30; d_gene: .; abundance: .; j_gene: TRBJ1-1; CDR3aa: CAWSITGTPSSGAFF
v_gene: TRBV30; d_gene: .; abundance: .; j_gene: TRBJ1-1; CDR3aa: CAWSVPPGQNTEAFF
v_gene: TRBV4-3; d_gene: TRBD2; abundance: .; j_gene: TRBJ2-3; CDR3aa: CASSHLTSGGTDTQYF
v_gene: TRBV29-1; d_gene: TRBD1; abundance: .; j_gene: TRBJ1-1; CDR3aa: CSVEDQVGDRDTEAFF
v_gene: TRBV9; d_gene: .; abundance: .; j_gene: TRBJ2-2; CDR3aa: CASSVSGNTGELFF